This is a list of T cell receptor beta chains from one sample in a study of Graves' ophthalmopathy and Graves' hyperthyroidism. TCRdb reprocessed the multiplex PCR reads via MiXCR and lists one record per CDR3 protein. The sample includes about 410,000 distinct CDR3 sequences, approximately 20% seen only once; the top ten take roughly 1.5%. Sample: peripheral blood. The receptor set was obtained from a young woman with Graves' ophthalmopathy. CDR3s include the opening cysteine and the closing phenylalanine or tryptophan. D genes are given only for firm matches. A clone size is listed for some rows: how often the clone was seen (once, few, many), or a class if it is expanded.

J | size | D | V | CDR3 | DNA
TRBJ1-1 | many | TRBD1 | TRBV18 | CASSLSSDRAAHGAFF | TGTGCCAGCTCACTCTCGTCAGACAGGGCGGCTCACGGTGCTTTCTTT
TRBJ2-6 | - | TRBD2 | TRBV6-4 | CASSPPSGRGAGDSGANVLTF | TGTGCCAGCAGTCCACCGAGCGGGAGAGGGGCCGGGGACTCTGGGGCCAACGTCCTGACTTTC
TRBJ1-1 | many | - | TRBV30 | CAWSVAGNTEAFF | TGTGCCTGGAGTGTGGCTGGGAACACTGAAGCTTTCTTT
TRBJ2-7 | - | - | TRBV7-2 | CASSLAPFSYEQYF | TGTGCCAGCAGCTTAGCTCCCTTCTCCTACGAGCAGTACTTC
TRBJ2-2 | many | TRBD2 | TRBV14 | CASSQALAGVPGELFF | TGTGCCAGCAGCCAAGCCCTAGCGGGAGTACCCGGGGAGCTGTTTTTT
TRBJ2-5 | many | - | TRBV6-1 | CATSTGKETQYF | TGTGCCACTTCTACAGGGAAAGAGACCCAGTACTTC
TRBJ2-5 | many | TRBD2 | TRBV27 | CASSPRTSGGWETQYF | TGTGCCAGCAGTCCGCGGACTAGCGGGGGATGGGAGACCCAGTACTTC
TRBJ2-3 | - | - | TRBV15 | CATSGGGFGTDTQYF | TGTGCCACCAGCGGTGGTGGTTTCGGCACAGATACGCAGTATTTT
TRBJ1-1 | many | TRBD1 | TRBV6-5 | CASSPGRGQYTEAFF | TGTGCCAGCAGTCCCGGAAGGGGGCAGTACACTGAAGCTTTCTTT
TRBJ1-1 | many | - | TRBV6-1 | CASSEGGVRAFF | TGTGCCAGCAGTGAGGGAGGGGTACGGGCTTTCTTT
TRBJ2-7 | many | - | TRBV20-1 | CSARRSGDSSYEQYF | TGCAGTGCTAGGAGGTCAGGGGATAGTTCCTACGAGCAGTACTTC
TRBJ1-1 | many | - | TRBV7-2 | CASSLYGTRNTEAFF | TGTGCCAGCAGCTTATATGGTACCCGAAACACTGAAGCTTTCTTT
TRBJ2-5 | many | - | TRBV5-1 | CASSLEVSQETQYF | TGCGCCAGCAGCTTGGAGGTCAGTCAAGAGACCCAGTACTTC
TRBJ2-7 | many | - | TRBV11-2 | CASSLVSWGAAAEQYF | TGTGCCAGCAGCTTAGTATCTTGGGGCGCGGCAGCCGAGCAGTACTTC
TRBJ1-6 | many | TRBD1 | TRBV29-1 | CSVATGGVDSPLHF | TGCAGCGTTGCTACAGGGGGCGTTGATTCACCCCTCCACTTT
TRBJ2-2 | - | TRBD2 | TRBV6-1 | CASKDLAGETGELFF | TGTGCCAGCAAGGATTTAGCGGGAGAAACCGGGGAGCTGTTTTTT
TRBJ1-5 | many | - | TRBV6-2/TRBV6-3 | CASSAIPRGLGNQPQHF | TGTGCCAGCAGTGCCATTCCCCGGGGCTTGGGGAATCAGCCCCAGCATTTT
TRBJ2-7 | many | TRBD1 | TRBV28 | CASSPSPGQGFSYEQYF | TGTGCCAGCAGCCCAAGTCCGGGACAGGGTTTTTCCTACGAGCAGTACTTC
TRBJ2-7 | many | TRBD1 | TRBV6-5 | CASSYWTGRISEQYF | TGTGCCAGCAGTTACTGGACAGGGAGGATCTCCGAGCAGTACTTC
TRBJ2-7 | - | - | TRBV11-1 | CASSLSGKDEQYF | TGTGCCAGCAGCTTATCAGGGAAAGACGAGCAGTACTTC
TRBJ1-5 | - | TRBD1 | TRBV28 | CASTRGGGGNQPQHF | TGTGCCAGCACCAGGGGAGGGGGCGGCAATCAGCCCCAGCATTTT
TRBJ1-6 | many | - | TRBV27 | CASHPLRGAIYNSPLHF | TGTGCCAGCCACCCCCTGAGGGGGGCGATTTATAATTCACCCCTCCACTTT
TRBJ2-4 | many | TRBD2 | TRBV2 | CASSEALWRGGEKKNIQYF | TGTGCCAGCAGTGAAGCGTTGTGGCGGGGGGGAGAAAAGAAAAACATTCAGTACTTC
TRBJ2-7 | many | TRBD2 | TRBV7-2 | CASSLEREGSYEQYF | TGTGCCAGCAGCTTAGAACGGGAGGGTTCATACGAGCAGTACTTC
TRBJ1-3 | many | - | TRBV6-4 | CASSDSSLRTSGNTIYF | TGTGCCAGCAGTGACTCGAGTTTGCGGACTTCTGGAAACACCATATATTTT
TRBJ2-7 | many | TRBD2 | TRBV10-2 | CASVLAGGSYEQYF | TGCGCCAGTGTCCTAGCGGGAGGGTCCTACGAGCAGTACTTC
TRBJ2-7 | many | - | TRBV5-1 | CASSLGVGTPYEQYF | TGCGCCAGCAGCTTGGGGGTAGGGACACCCTACGAGCAGTACTTC
TRBJ2-7 | many | TRBD1 | TRBV10-3 | CAISRVGQGDYEQYF | TGTGCTATCAGCCGGGTAGGACAGGGCGATTACGAGCAGTACTTC
TRBJ1-2 | many | - | TRBV13 | CASSSREGSPFYGYTF | TGTGCCAGCAGCTCCCGGGAGGGCAGTCCTTTCTATGGCTACACCTTC
TRBJ2-7 | - | TRBD1 | TRBV7-2 | CASAAGQGSYEQYF | TGTGCCAGCGCGGCCGGACAGGGCAGCTACGAGCAGTACTTC
TRBJ2-7 | - | - | TRBV2 | CASSEAEGRRSHF | TGTGCCAGCAGTGAAGCGGAGGGGAGGAGGTCCCACTTC